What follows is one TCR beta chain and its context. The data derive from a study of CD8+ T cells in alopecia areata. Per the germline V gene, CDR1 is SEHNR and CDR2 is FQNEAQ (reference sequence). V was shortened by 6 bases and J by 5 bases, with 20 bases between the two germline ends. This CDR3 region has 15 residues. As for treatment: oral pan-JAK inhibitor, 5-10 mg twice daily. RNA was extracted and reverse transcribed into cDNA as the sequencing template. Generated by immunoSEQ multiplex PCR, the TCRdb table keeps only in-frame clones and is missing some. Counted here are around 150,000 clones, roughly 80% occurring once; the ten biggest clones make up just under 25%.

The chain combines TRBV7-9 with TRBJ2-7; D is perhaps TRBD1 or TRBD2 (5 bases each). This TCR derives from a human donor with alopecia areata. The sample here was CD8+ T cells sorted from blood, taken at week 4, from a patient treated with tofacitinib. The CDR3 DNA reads TGTGCCAGCAGTTTTTTGGGGGACGAGATCAACGAGCAGTACTTC. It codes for CASSFLGDEINEQYF.